Included here is one T cell receptor beta chain sequence, with context. This clonotype occurred many times. Its binding antigen is unknown. Base qualities are not recorded, but no much larger clone differs from it by a single base. The sample originates from a study of spatial heterogeneity in lung cancer (dated by TCRdb to the late 2010s). About the full investigation: Donors were some 70 patients with early-stage, untreated non-small cell lung cancer from the lung TRACERx cohort. In non-small cell lung cancer, the study made a quantitative comparison of TCR alpha and beta repertoires among multiple tumor regions, matched nontumor lung and blood. Nonsynonymous mutation counts, determined by whole-exome sequencing of tumor tissue, were related to features of the TCR repertoire. Follow-up PBMC samples were sequenced whenever available, and the median time to follow-up was two to three years after resection. Beta-chain transcripts were consistently detected in greater numbers than alpha-chain transcripts, which likely reflects a higher abundance of beta-chain transcripts. In the raw uncorrected reads, each unique combination of TCR and UMI appeared more than ten times on average. Both alpha and beta chains were TCR-sequenced in samples taken at surgery, namely 220 tumor regions, under 80 matched nontumor lung samples and 55 to 60 PBMC samples.

Broad study findings and their caveats: Only roughly 14 patients were included in comparisons of baseline and follow-up blood repertoires. Ubiquitous expanded tumor TCRs were detected in blood more often at tumor resection than at routine follow-up. Confirming at a functional level the hypothesis that regional TCRs recognize regional mutations was considered to require additional single-cell paired TCR alpha and beta sequencing.

From the cysteine up to the phenylalanine, the CDR3 has a length of 13 residues. The entry retains the CDR3 DNA only, 39 bases that are in frame from base 1. V has 7 bases trimmed and J has 13 bases trimmed; junction bases matching no gene number 10. The CDR1 and CDR2 encoded by the germline V gene are SGHRS and YFSETQ. This specimen's time point label, per the study, means: blood at routine non-recurrence follow-up after resection. Without any cell sorting, TCR sequencing was performed on whole RNA extracted either from tumor and nontumor lung tissue or from cryopreserved PBMC samples. Only patients with enough RNA available from two or more tumor regions were chosen for TCR sequencing. Preparation of the library involved 5' RACE. Instrument used: NextSeq 500. The TCR library protocol attached a unique molecular identifier to each TCR cDNA molecule to allow correction of PCR and sequencing errors. The authors processed their data as follows. TCR identification, UMI-based error correction and CDR3 extraction were all carried out with Decombinator tools. TCRs above a frequency of 2 per 1,000, corresponding to the top 1% of the tumor frequency distribution, were defined as expanded. Each repertoire was subsampled 100 times to 5,000 TCRs, after which Renyi diversity was computed with the R vegan package. CDR3 similarity networks were built from amino acid triplet string-kernel similarity, with CDR3s being connected when pairwise similarity was above 0.82. The public reads were quality trimmed at Q25 with fastp and then assembled into clones with MiXCR by TCRdb, keeping productive beta chains. Under each unique CDR3 protein, matching rows form one entry showing the most common genes and DNA. The V and J calls and clone size come from TCRdb's table, not from the authors' own analysis. For this sample there are approximately 56,000 distinct CDR3 sequences; 6.5% to 7.5% appear just once. The top ten clones comprise around 36% of the sample.

This clonotype was obtained from a female donor with early-stage non-small cell lung cancer. Here the sequenced sample was PBMCs, taken at follow-up. The rearrangement joined TRBV5-1 to TRBJ1-6; 8 bases in the middle match TRBD1. The CDR3 loop reads CASGTGGSSPLHF. The DNA is TGCGCCAGCGGGACAGGAGGATCGTCTCCCCTCCACTTT.